The entry that follows covers one T cell receptor (beta chain) sequence. What antigen it recognizes has not been identified. Base-call qualities are not available, and no considerably larger clone is one nucleotide away. Specimens of bladder lesions were obtained during transurethral resection and kept at -80C. From bladder specimens obtained at transurethral resection, DNA was extracted. The immunoSEQ assay was used to sequence the CDR3 region of the TCR beta chain. Processing in the source paper ran as follows. For each specimen, the T-cell fraction, clonal dominance, and maximum TCR clone frequency were calculated. In TCRdb, the immuneACCESS table is reduced to in-frame sequences with V and J assigned. These tables do not hold every clone; where another copy was compared, an unresolved V gene accounts for under half, and the others remain unexplained. V and J calls and clone size follow that table, whereas D and trimming were derived from the DNA. The sample data list about 10,000 clones, and approximately 52% of these were observed just once. Of the sample, around 30% is held by the ten largest clones.

The germline V gene yields SGHVS for CDR1 and FNYEAQ for CDR2. From the cysteine up to the phenylalanine, the CDR3 has a length of 14 residues. The CDR3 DNA has 42 bases and is translated from base 1. The junction shows trimming of 5 bases on V and 6 bases on J, plus 11 bases between the germline ends. The entry originates in a study of T cell repertoires in urothelial bladder cancer (dated by TCRdb to about 2019). Study-wide context: Of the approximately twelve resected lesions, three were clinical stage cT0, three were cTa, three were cT1 and three were cT2 or greater. In the study, clonality of the TCR repertoire in bladder tumors was compared against clonality in benign bladder inflammation. Around 13 patients with bladder lesions who were undergoing transurethral resection were prospectively identified. A total of more than ten resected bladder lesions, made up of urothelial carcinoma (UC+) and benign (UC-) specimens, were studied. The paper's findings and limits, for the study overall: A single T-cell clone reached up to about 17% of infiltrating lymphocytes in carcinoma specimens, compared with roughly 2.1% in benign specimens. Urothelial carcinoma specimens contained fewer T cells than benign specimens, with a median of about 5,800 versus 28,000. Carcinoma specimens had a median tumor infiltrating lymphocyte percentage of roughly 2.1%, while benign specimens had a median of around 13%.

Sequenced material: tumor-infiltrating cells from bladder cancer. This sequence uses TRBV7-6 and TRBJ1-6, and perhaps TRBD1 as D gene, on 5 matching bases. This receptor was obtained from a human donor with urothelial carcinoma. The DNA sequence is given as TGTGCCAGCAGCGGGGGTTTTGTTAATTCACCCCTCCACTTT. The resulting protein is CASSGGFVNSPLHF.